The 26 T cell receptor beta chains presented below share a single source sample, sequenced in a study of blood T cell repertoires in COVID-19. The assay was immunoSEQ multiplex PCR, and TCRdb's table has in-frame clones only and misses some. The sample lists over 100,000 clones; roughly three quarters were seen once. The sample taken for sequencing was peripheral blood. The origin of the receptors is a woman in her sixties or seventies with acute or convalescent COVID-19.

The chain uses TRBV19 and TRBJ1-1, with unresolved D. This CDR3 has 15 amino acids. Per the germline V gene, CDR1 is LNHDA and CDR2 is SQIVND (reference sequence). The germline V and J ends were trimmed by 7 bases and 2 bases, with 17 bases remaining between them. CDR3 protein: CASTISSGFNTEAFF. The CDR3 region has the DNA TGTGCCAGTACTATCTCATCGGGTTTTAACACTGAAGCTTTCTTT.

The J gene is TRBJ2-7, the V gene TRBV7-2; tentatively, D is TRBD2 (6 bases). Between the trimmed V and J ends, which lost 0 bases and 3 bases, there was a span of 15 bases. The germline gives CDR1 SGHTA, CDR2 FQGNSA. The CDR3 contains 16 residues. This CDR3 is CASSLAGGGGRYEQYF. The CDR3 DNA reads TGTGCCAGCAGCTTAGCTGGGGGAGGTGGCCGCTACGAGCAGTACTTC.

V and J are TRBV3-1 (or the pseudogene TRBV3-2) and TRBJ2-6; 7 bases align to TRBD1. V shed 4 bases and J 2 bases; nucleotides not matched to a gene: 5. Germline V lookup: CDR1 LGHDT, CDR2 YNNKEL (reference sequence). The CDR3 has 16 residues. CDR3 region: CASSLQTGTGANVLTF. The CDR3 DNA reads TGTGCCAGCAGCCTACAGACAGGGACTGGGGCCAACGTCCTGACTTTC.

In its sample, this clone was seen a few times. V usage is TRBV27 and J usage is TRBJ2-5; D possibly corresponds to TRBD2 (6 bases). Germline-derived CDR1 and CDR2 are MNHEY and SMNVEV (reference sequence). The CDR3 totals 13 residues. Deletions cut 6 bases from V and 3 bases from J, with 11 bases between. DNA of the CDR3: TGTGCCAGCAGCAATTGGAGGGAAGAGACCCAGTACTTC. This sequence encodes CASSNWREETQYF.

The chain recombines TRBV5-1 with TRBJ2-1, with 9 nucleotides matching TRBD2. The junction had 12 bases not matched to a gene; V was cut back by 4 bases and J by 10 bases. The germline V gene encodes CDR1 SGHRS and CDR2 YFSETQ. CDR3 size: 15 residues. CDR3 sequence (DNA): TGCGCCAGCAGCCCAGACGGCGGGAGGGCCACCGAGCAGTTCTTC. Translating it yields CASSPDGGRATEQFF. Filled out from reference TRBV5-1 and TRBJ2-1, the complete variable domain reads KAGVTQTPRYLIKTRGQQVTLSCSPISGHRSVSWYQQTPGQGLQFLFEYFSETQRNKGNFPGRFSGRQFSNSRSEMNVSTLELGDSALYLCASSPDGGRATEQFFGPGTRLTVL.

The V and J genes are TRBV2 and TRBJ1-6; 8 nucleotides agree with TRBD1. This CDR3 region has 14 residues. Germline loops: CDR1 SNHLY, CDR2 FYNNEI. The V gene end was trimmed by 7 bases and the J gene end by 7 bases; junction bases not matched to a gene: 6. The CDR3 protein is CASTPRTGNSPLHF. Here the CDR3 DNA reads TGTGCCAGCACCCCCCGGACAGGGAATTCACCCCTCCACTTT. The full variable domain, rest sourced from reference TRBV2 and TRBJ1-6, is EPEVTQTPSHQVTQMGQEVILRCVPISNHLYFYWYRQILGQKVEFLVSFYNNEISEKSEIFDDQFSVERPDGSNFTLKIRSTKLEDSAMYFCASTPRTGNSPLHFGNGTRLTVT.

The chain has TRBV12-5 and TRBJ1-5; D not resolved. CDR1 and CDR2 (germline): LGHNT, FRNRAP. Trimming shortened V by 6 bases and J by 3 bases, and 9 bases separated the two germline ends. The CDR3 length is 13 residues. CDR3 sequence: CASGNGYNQPQHF. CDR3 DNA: TGTGCTAGTGGCAACGGTTACAATCAGCCCCAGCATTTT.

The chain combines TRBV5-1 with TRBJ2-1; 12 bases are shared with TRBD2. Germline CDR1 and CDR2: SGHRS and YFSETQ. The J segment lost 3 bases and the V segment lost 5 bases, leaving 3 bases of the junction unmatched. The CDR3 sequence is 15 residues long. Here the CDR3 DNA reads TGCGCCAGCAGAATACTAGCGGGAGGCTACAATGAGCAGTTCTTC. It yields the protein CASRILAGGYNEQFF.

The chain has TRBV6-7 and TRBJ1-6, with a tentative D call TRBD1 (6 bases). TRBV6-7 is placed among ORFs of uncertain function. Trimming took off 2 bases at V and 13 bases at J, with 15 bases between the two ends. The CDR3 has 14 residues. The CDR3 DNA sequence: TGTGCCAGCAGTTACGTTGGACAGTCGATTCCCCTCCACTTT. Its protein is CASSYVGQSIPLHF.

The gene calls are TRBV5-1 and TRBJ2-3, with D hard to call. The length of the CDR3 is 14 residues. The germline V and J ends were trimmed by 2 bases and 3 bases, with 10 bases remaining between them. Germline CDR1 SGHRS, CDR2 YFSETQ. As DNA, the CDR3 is TGCGCCAGCAGCTTTGAAGCCAAGACAGATACGCAGTATTTT. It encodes CASSFEAKTDTQYF.

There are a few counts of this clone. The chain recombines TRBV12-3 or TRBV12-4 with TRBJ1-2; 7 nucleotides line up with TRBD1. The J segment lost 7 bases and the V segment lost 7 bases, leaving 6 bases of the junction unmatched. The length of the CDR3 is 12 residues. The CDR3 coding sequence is TGTGCCAGCACCCATGACAGGGCTGGCTACACCTTC. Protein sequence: CASTHDRAGYTF.

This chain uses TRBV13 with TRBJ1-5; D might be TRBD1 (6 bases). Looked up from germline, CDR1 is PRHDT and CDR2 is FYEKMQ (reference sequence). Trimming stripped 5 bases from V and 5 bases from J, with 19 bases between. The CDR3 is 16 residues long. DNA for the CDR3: TGTGCCAGCAGCCGCTCTGGGGGGGCAAGGGATCAGCCCCAGCATTTT. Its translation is CASSRSGGARDQPQHF.

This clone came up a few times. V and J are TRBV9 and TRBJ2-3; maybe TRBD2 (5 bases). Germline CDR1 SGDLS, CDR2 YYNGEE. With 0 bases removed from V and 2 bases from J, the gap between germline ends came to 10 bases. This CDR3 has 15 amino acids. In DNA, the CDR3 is TGTGCCAGCAGCGTAGGGGGAGATACCACAGATACGCAGTATTTT. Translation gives CASSVGGDTTDTQYF.

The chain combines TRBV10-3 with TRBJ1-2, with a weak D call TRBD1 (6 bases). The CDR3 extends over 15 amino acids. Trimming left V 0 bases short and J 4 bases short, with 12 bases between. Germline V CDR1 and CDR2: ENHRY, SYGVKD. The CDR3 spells CAISESHRAGYGYTF. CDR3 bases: TGTGCCATCAGTGAGTCGCACAGGGCGGGCTATGGCTACACCTTC.

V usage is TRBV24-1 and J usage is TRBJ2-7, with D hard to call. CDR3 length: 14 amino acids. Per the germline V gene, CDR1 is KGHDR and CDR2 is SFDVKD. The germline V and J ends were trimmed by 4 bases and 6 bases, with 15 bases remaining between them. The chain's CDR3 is CATSDSLSTPEQYF. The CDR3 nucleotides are TGTGCCACCAGTGACTCCCTCTCGACACCCGAGCAGTACTTC.

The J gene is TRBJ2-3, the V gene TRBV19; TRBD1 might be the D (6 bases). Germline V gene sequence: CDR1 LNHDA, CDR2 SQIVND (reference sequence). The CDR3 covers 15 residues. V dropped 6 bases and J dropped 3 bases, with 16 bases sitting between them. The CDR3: CASRRERGTTDTQYF. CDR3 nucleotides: TGTGCCAGTAGAAGGGAGAGGGGGACGACAGATACGCAGTATTTT.

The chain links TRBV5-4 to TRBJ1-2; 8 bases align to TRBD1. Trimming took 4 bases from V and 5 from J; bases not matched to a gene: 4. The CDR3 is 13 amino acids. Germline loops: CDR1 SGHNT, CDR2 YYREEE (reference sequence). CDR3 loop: CASSLGQEYGYTF. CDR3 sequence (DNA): TGTGCCAGCAGCCTGGGACAGGAATATGGCTACACCTTC.

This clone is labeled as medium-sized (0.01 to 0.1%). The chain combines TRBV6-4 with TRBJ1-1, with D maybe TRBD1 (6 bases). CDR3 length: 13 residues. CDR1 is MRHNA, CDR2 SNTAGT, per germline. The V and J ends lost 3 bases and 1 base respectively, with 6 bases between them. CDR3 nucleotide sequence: TGTGCCAGCAGTGAGGGGGCGAACACTGAAGCTTTCTTT. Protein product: CASSEGANTEAFF.

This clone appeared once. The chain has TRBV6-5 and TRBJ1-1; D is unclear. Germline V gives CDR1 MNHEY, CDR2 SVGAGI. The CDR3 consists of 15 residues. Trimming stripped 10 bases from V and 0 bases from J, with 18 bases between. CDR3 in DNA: TGTGCCACCTTGGATTCCAAGACACTGAACACTGAAGCTTTCTTT. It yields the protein CATLDSKTLNTEAFF.

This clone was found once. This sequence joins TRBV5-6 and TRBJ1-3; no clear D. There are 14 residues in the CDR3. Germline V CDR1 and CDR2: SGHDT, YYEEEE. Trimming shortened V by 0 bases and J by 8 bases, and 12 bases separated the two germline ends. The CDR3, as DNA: TGTGCCAGCAGCTTGGCCCCCCCGAAGCACACCATATATTTT. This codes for CASSLAPPKHTIYF.

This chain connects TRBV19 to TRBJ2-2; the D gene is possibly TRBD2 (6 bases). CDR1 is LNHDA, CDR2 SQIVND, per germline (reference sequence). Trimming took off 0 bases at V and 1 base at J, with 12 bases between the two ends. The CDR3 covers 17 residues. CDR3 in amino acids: CASSIETGGMNTGELFF. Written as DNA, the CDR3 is TGTGCCAGTAGTATAGAGACCGGGGGAATGAACACCGGGGAGCTGTTTTTT.

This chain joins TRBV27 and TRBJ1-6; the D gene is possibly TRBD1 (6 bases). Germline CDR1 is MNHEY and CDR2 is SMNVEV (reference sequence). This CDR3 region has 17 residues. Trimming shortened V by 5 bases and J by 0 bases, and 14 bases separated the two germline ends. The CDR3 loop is CASSARDIYSYNSPLHF. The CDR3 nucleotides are TGTGCCAGCAGTGCCAGGGACATATACTCCTATAATTCACCCCTCCACTTT.

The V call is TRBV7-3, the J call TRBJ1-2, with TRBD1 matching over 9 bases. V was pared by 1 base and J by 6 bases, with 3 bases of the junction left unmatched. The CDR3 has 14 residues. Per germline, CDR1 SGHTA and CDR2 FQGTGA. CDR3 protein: CASSLKTGGDGYTF. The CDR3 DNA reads TGTGCCAGCAGCTTAAAAACAGGGGGCGATGGCTACACCTTC.

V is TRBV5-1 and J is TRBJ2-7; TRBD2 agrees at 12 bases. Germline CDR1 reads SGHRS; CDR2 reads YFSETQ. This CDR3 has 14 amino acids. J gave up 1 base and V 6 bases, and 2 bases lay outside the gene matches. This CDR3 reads CASTLAGGSYEQYF. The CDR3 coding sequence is TGCGCCAGCACACTAGCGGGGGGATCCTACGAGCAGTACTTC.

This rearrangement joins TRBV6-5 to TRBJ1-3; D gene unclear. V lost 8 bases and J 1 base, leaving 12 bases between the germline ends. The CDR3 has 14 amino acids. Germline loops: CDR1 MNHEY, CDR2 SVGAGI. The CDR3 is CASGRGGSGNTIYF. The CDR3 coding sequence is TGTGCCAGCGGGAGAGGAGGGTCTGGAAACACCATATATTTT.

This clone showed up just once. This chain's CDR3 is CASSLYRDYGYTF. The CDR3 coding sequence is TGTGCCAGCAGTTTATACAGGGACTATGGCTACACCTTC. V and J are TRBV12-3 or TRBV12-4 and TRBJ1-2, with a possible D match to TRBD1 (6 bases). The CDR3 consists of 13 residues. V was cut by 2 bases and J by 3 bases, with 7 bases left in between.